This is a list of T cell receptor beta chains from one sample in a study of blood T cell repertoires in COVID-19. Method: immunoSEQ multiplex PCR; TCRdb's copy keeps in-frame clones and lacks some. The sample lists fewer than 150,000 clones, roughly four fifths seen once, with 18% in the top ten. Sequencing used PBMCs or T cells enriched from blood (not recorded which). The receptors come from a man aged 30 to 39 who had recovered from COVID-19. Each CDR3 is given with its conserved first and last residue. D genes are given only for firm matches. Not every row has a clone size; where given, it reads once, few, many or a size class.

>TRBJ2-7|-|-|TRBV9
TGTGCCAGCAGCGTAGGGTCAAGCGCTTACTCCTACGAGCAGTACTTC
CASSVGSSAYSYEQYF
>TRBJ1-6|-|-|TRBV6-1
TGTGCCAGCAGTGAGCCCAGGGAGGGGAATTCACCCCTCCACTTT
CASSEPREGNSPLHF
>TRBJ2-4|TRBD2|-|TRBV6-5
TGTGCCAGCAAGACCCGAGCGGGAGTCGAAAACATTCAGTACTTC
CASKTRAGVENIQYF
>TRBJ1-1|-|-|TRBV10-3
TGTGCCATCAGTGAGTCTTGGCAGGGGAACACTGAAGCTTTCTTT
CAISESWQGNTEAFF
>TRBJ1-6|-|-|TRBV4-1
TGCGCCAGCAGCCAAGATCTGACAGGATATAATTCACCCCTCCACTTT
CASSQDLTGYNSPLHF
>TRBJ2-2|TRBD2|few|TRBV3-1/TRBV3-2
TGTGCCAGCAGCCAGACTAGCGGGAGGGCCACCGGGGAGCTGTTTTTT
CASSQTSGRATGELFF
>TRBJ2-5|-|-|TRBV2
TGTGCCAGCAGTGAGGACTGGAACCAAGAGACCCAGTACTTC
CASSEDWNQETQYF
>TRBJ2-3|TRBD2|few|TRBV6-4
TGTGCCAGCAGTAAAGCGGGGGGGCAGGATACGCAGTATTTT
CASSKAGGQDTQYF
>TRBJ2-7|TRBD1|-|TRBV5-5
TGTGCCAGCAGCTTGGGGAGACAGGGAGCAAGGGAGCAGTACTTC
CASSLGRQGAREQYF
>TRBJ1-5|-|-|TRBV20-1
TGCAGCGGACAGCACCAGCATTTT
CSGQHQHF
>TRBJ1-6|TRBD1|-|TRBV30
TGTGCCTGGAGTCCTCGGACAGGGGAAGGCTCACCCCTCCACTTT
CAWSPRTGEGSPLHF
>TRBJ1-4|-|-|TRBV5-8
TGTGCCAGCAGCTCGGGTCACAGGAACTCTAATGAAAAACTGTTTTTT
CASSSGHRNSNEKLFF
>TRBJ1-2|TRBD1|-|TRBV27
TGTGCCAGCAGTAAGGGACAGACTAACTATGGCTACACCTTC
CASSKGQTNYGYTF
>TRBJ1-5|TRBD1|-|TRBV6-6
TGTGCCAGCAGTTTCCCCGGGACAGGGGATACGGAGCCCCAGCATTTT
CASSFPGTGDTEPQHF
>TRBJ1-5|-|-|TRBV2
TGTGCCAGCGCTATGGGGGGAATTAGCAATCAGCCCCAGCATTTT
CASAMGGISNQPQHF
>TRBJ1-3|TRBD1|-|TRBV18
TGTGCCAGCTCACCGGGACAGGGAAGATCTGGAAACACCATATATTTT
CASSPGQGRSGNTIYF
>TRBJ1-3|-|-|TRBV6-6
TGTGCCAGTCAGGGGCAGGGGGGAAACACCATATATTTT
CASQGQGGNTIYF
>TRBJ2-3|-|once|TRBV6-5
TGTGCCAGCAGTCGGGACTTCACAGATACGCAGTATTTT
CASSRDFTDTQYF
>TRBJ2-1|TRBD1|-|TRBV2
TGTGCCAGCAGACCGGGACAGTCTAGCTCCTACAATGAGCAGTTCTTC
CASRPGQSSSYNEQFF
>TRBJ1-1|-|-|TRBV27
TGTGCCAGCAGTTACAGGGTGAACACTGAAGCTTTCTTT
CASSYRVNTEAFF
>TRBJ1-3|-|-|TRBV20-1
TGCAGTGCTAGTTCAGGGGGAAACACCATATATTTT
CSASSGGNTIYF
>TRBJ1-4|-|once|TRBV13
TGTGCCAGCAGCGGGGGAGGGAGTAATGAAAAACTGTTTTTT
CASSGGGSNEKLFF
>TRBJ1-2|-|few|TRBV5-6
TGTGCCAGCAGCCCAAGATTCGAGGGCTACACCTTC
CASSPRFEGYTF
>TRBJ2-5|TRBD2|-|TRBV10-3
TGTGCCATCAGTACTAGCGGGGGGGTCGAAGAGACCCAGTACTTC
CAISTSGGVEETQYF
>TRBJ2-1|-|-|TRBV2
TGTGCCACCATGCTCGTTCCTAGCTACAATGAGCAGTTCTTC
CATMLVPSYNEQFF
>TRBJ2-2|TRBD1|-|TRBV9
TGTGCCAGCAGCGCCGACAGGGACAGGTACACCGGGGAGCTGTTTTTT
CASSADRDRYTGELFF
>TRBJ2-2|TRBD1|-|TRBV5-6
TGTGCCAGCAGCTGGGGGACAGGGAACACCGGGGAGCTGTTTTTT
CASSWGTGNTGELFF
>TRBJ2-5|TRBD2|-|TRBV4-1
TGCGCCAGCAGCCAAGGGACTAGCGGGAGGGGACAAGAGACCCAGTACTTC
CASSQGTSGRGQETQYF